The clone carrying this TCR beta chain has a count of ten or more. Trimming removed 3 bases from V and 3 bases from J, with 15 bases in between. Germline V CDR1 and CDR2: MNHEY, SMNVEV (reference sequence). The CDR3 is 15 residues long. Original processing methods: Estimation of nucleated cell counts was performed using reference gene primer amplification. The repertoire was sequenced with immunoSEQ multiplex PCR; TCRdb's copy has only in-frame clones and lacks some. V and J calls and clone size come straight from that table; D and trimming were deduced from the DNA. The table includes about 53,000 clones, over 70% detected once. This sample was included in a study of blood T cell repertoires in COVID-19. Turning to the study itself: Collection of acute and convalescent COVID-19 samples took place in the United States, Italy and Spain. In each case, the material was cDNA or gDNA derived from T cells, B-cell-depleted T cells, or PBMCs.

The sequenced sample was peripheral blood. The chain couples TRBV27 to TRBJ2-7, with a weak D call TRBD2 (6 bases). The source of this sequence is a human donor with active or convalescent COVID-19. The donor label of this sample is uncertain. The CDR3 is CASSFLGLQHYEQYF. As DNA, the CDR3 is TGTGCCAGCAGTTTTCTGGGACTCCAACACTACGAGCAGTACTTC.